A selection of T cell receptor beta chains follows, all from one sample in a study of T cell responses to AZD1222 COVID-19 vaccine. TCRdb keeps only in-frame clones here, not all; method: immunoSEQ multiplex PCR. This sample has under 100,000 clones; about 92% occur once, and the top ten carry 5.5% to 9%. Material: peripheral blood, obtained on day 0 of MenACWY control vaccination. The receptors here all came from an adult in good health. Each CDR3 is given with its conserved first and last residue. A D gene is named only where the DNA matches it firmly. The size of a clone is reported for some rows only, either as once, few or many, or as a class for expanded clones.

>TRBJ1-5|TRBD1|.|TRBV4-3
TGCGCCAGCAGCCAAGATGTCGGCAGGGGGCAGAGGGAGCCCCAGCATTTT
CASSQDVGRGQREPQHF
>TRBJ1-2|TRBD1|.|TRBV7-9
TGTGCCAGCAGCATCACGGACAGGAGCTATGGCTACACCTTC
CASSITDRSYGYTF
>TRBJ2-5|TRBD1|.|TRBV15
TGTGCCACCAGCAGAGAACCGCGACTACAGGGGGCGGGGGAGACCCAGTACTTC
CATSREPRLQGAGETQYF
>TRBJ2-3|.|.|TRBV5-4
TGTGCCAGCGGCGCCAGGGTAGATACGCAGTATTTT
CASGARVDTQYF
>TRBJ2-4|TRBD1|once|TRBV2
TGTGCCAGCAGAGGACAGGTTTTAGCCAAAAACATTCAGTACTTC
CASRGQVLAKNIQYF
>TRBJ1-6|TRBD1|.|TRBV14
TGTGCCAGCAGCCTCCTGACAGGGGGCAATTCACCCCTCCACTTT
CASSLLTGGNSPLHF
>TRBJ2-7|TRBD1|once|TRBV5-8
TGTGCCAGCAGCTTGGATGGGCTGACAGGGAAGTCCTACGAGCAGTACTTC
CASSLDGLTGKSYEQYF
>TRBJ1-4|.|.|TRBV3-1/TRBV3-2
TGTGCCAGCAGCCAAGTCTCCGCGGGACAAGGGTGTCGAAAACTGTTTTTT
CASSQVSAGQGCRKLFF
>TRBJ2-7|TRBD2|.|TRBV5-1
TGCGCCAGCAGCTGGGTCCCGAGGAGCGGGAACTACGAGCAGTACTTC
CASSWVPRSGNYEQYF
>TRBJ2-1|TRBD1|.|TRBV3-1/TRBV3-2
TGTGCCAGCAGCGCCGACAGGGGGTCTTTCAATGAGCAGTTCTTC
CASSADRGSFNEQFF
>TRBJ1-5|.|.|TRBV19
TGTGCCAGTACCTGGGATGGGGGACAGCCCCAGCATTTT
CASTWDGGQPQHF
>TRBJ2-4|TRBD2|.|TRBV18
TGTGCCAGCTCACCTCCGGGACTAGCGGGGGGCCCTGGGAAAAACATTCAGTACTTC
CASSPPGLAGGPGKNIQYF
>TRBJ2-3|.|.|TRBV6-5
TGTGCCAGCAGGGACGGGACATTCACAGATACGCAGTATTTT
CASRDGTFTDTQYF
>TRBJ2-7|TRBD1|.|TRBV5-1
TGCGCCAGCAGCTTGGCGGGACAGCACTCCTACGAGCAGTACTTC
CASSLAGQHSYEQYF
>TRBJ2-3|.|.|TRBV6-2/TRBV6-3
TGTGCCAGCAGTTACGAGATCACAGATACGCAGTATTTT
CASSYEITDTQYF
>TRBJ2-5|TRBD1|.|TRBV10-3
TGTGCCATCAGTCTGGGACAGCAAGAGACCCAGTACTTC
CAISLGQQETQYF
>TRBJ1-5|.|.|TRBV28
TGTGCCAGCAGCCGCGGTCCAGGGCCCCAGCATTTT
CASSRGPGPQHF
>TRBJ1-6|TRBD1|.|TRBV25-1
TGTGCCAGCAGGGCCGGGACAGATAATTCACCCCTCCACTTT
CASRAGTDNSPLHF
>TRBJ1-2|TRBD1|.|TRBV19
TGTGCCAGCTACAGGGGATCGTATGGCTACACCTTC
CASYRGSYGYTF
>TRBJ2-5|TRBD2|.|TRBV19
TGTGCCAGTAGTAGGGGACTAGCGGGGAGGGAGCAAGAGACCCAGTACTTC
CASSRGLAGREQETQYF
>TRBJ2-2|TRBD1|.|TRBV4-3
TGCGCCAGCAGCCAAGGTCCGGGACAGGGGCAGCTCGGGGAGCTGTTTTTT
CASSQGPGQGQLGELFF
>TRBJ1-1|TRBD1|.|TRBV5-4
TGTGCCAGCAGCAGGGACAGAAATGAAGCTTTCTTT
CASSRDRNEAFF
>TRBJ1-6|TRBD1|.|TRBV19
TGTGCCAGTAAAAAGGGGGCTGATTATAATTCACCCCTCCACTTT
CASKKGADYNSPLHF
>TRBJ1-6|.|.|TRBV7-8
TGTGCCAGCAGCTCGGGGACGGTCAATTCACCCCTCCACTTT
CASSSGTVNSPLHF
>TRBJ1-5|.|.|TRBV28
TGTGCCAGCAGTGGGCTTAGCAATCAGCCCCAGCATTTT
CASSGLSNQPQHF
>TRBJ2-5|.|.|TRBV7-9
TGTGCCAGCAGCTTAGTGAGTCTATCCCAAGAGACCCAGTACTTC
CASSLVSLSQETQYF
>TRBJ2-1|.|.|TRBV29-1
TGCAGCTCCACCCGCCCGGGGGACGAGCAGTTCTTC
CSSTRPGDEQFF
>TRBJ2-7|.|.|TRBV12-3/TRBV12-4
TGTGCCAGCAGCCCGATCAAAACCTCGGAGCAGTACTTC
CASSPIKTSEQYF
>TRBJ1-5|.|.|TRBV25-1
TGTGCCAGCAGTGACGGGGGACAGCCCCAGCATTTT
CASSDGGQPQHF
>TRBJ1-1|TRBD1|.|TRBV28
TGTGCCAGCAGTCCCCCGACAGGGGCTAACACTGAAGCTTTCTTT
CASSPPTGANTEAFF
>TRBJ2-3|.|.|TRBV28
TGTGCCAGCAGTTTAGGAGGGACGCGGGGTACGCAGTATTTT
CASSLGGTRGTQYF
>TRBJ2-1|TRBD2|.|TRBV6-2/TRBV6-3
TGTGCCAGCAGTTACTCCGGACTAGCCAGCTCCTACAATGAGCAGTTCTTC
CASSYSGLASSYNEQFF
>TRBJ2-5|TRBD2|once|TRBV18
TGTGCCAGCTCACCGAACCTAGCGGGAGAAGAGACCCAGTACTTC
CASSPNLAGEETQYF
>TRBJ2-7|TRBD1|.|TRBV9
TGTGCCAGCAGCGTACAGGGGGACTCCTACGAGCAGTACTTC
CASSVQGDSYEQYF
>TRBJ2-1|.|.|TRBV4-3
TGCGCCAGCAGCATGAGATACGGTATTGAGCAGTTCTTC
CASSMRYGIEQFF